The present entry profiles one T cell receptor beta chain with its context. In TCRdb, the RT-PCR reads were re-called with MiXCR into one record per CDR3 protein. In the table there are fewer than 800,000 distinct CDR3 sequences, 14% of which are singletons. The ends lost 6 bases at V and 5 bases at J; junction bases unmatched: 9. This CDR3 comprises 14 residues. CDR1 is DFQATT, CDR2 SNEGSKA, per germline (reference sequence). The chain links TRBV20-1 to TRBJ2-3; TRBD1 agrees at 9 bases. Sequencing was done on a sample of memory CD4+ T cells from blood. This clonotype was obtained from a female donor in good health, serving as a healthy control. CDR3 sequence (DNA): TGCAGTGCCCCCGGGACAGGGAGGAGAGATACGCAGTATTTT. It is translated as CSAPGTGRRDTQYF.